This T cell receptor (beta chain) originates from a study of identical twins. cDNA carried unique molecular identifiers, and a universal primer site was added by template switching. TCRdb used MiXCR to reprocess the 5' RACE reads, holding one entry per CDR3 protein. The repertoire holds hundreds of thousands of distinct CDR3 sequences, approximately 20% seen once, with approximately 0.49% in the top ten. Trimming pared 2 bases from V and 3 bases from J, leaving 12 bases between. The CDR3 runs 15 residues. The germline gives CDR1 SNHLY, CDR2 FYNNEI. This clonotype was counted a few times. The antigen is undetermined. Study results and limitations: Models underestimated TCR alpha sharing (out-of-frame) in monozygotic twins.

These sequences were also reported in another study, on yellow fever vaccine responses in identical twins.

The genes are TRBV2 and TRBJ2-3; D may be TRBD2 (6 bases). The sequence came from a woman aged 18-30 years in good health. Source material: CD4+ T cells sorted from blood. The CDR3 DNA is TGTGCCAGCAGTGAAAGTCTAGCGTTGACAGATACGCAGTATTTT. This sequence encodes CASSESLALTDTQYF.